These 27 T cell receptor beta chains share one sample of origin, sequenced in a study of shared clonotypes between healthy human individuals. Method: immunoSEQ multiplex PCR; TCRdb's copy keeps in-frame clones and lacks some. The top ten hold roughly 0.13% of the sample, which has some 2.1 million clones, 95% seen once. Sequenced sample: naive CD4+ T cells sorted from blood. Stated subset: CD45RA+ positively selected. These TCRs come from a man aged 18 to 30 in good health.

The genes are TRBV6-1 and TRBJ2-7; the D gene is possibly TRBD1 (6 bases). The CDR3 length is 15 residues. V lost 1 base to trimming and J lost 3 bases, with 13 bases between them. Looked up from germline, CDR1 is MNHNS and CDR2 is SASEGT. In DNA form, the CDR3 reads TGTGCCAGCAGTGAAGATCCCCTACAGGGCTACGAGCAGTACTTC. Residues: CASSEDPLQGYEQYF.

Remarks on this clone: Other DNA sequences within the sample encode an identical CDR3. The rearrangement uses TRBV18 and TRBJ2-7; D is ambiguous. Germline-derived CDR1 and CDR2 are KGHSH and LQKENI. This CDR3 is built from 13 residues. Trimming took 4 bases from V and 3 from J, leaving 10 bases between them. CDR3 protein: CASSQGSGYEQYF. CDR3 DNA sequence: TGTGCCAGCTCACAAGGGTCGGGCTACGAGCAGTACTTC.

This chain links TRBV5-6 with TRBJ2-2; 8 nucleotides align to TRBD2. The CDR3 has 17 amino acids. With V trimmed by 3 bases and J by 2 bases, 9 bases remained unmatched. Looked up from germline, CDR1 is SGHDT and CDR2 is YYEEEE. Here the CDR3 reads CASSYHLSGRNTGELFF. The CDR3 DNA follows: TGTGCCAGCAGCTACCACTTGAGCGGGAGAAACACCGGGGAGCTGTTTTTT.

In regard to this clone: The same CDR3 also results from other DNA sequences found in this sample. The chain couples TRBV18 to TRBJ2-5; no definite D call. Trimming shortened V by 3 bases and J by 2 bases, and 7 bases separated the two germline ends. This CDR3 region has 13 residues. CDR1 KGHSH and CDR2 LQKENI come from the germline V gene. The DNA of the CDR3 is TGTGCCAGCTCACCCAGCCTTCAAGAGACCCAGTACTTC. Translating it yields CASSPSLQETQYF.

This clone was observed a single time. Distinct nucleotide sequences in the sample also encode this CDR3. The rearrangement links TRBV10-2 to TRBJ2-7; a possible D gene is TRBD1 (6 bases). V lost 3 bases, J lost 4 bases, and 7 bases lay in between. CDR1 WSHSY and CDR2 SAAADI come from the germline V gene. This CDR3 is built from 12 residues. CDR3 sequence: CASSEGGYEQYF. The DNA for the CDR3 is TGCGCCAGCAGTGAAGGGGGATACGAGCAGTACTTC.

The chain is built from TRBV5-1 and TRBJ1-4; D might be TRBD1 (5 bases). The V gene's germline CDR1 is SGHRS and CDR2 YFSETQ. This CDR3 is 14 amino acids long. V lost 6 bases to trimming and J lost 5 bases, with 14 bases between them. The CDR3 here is CASKSGPRNEKLFF. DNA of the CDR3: TGCGCCAGCAAATCGGGACCGAGGAATGAAAAACTGTTTTTT. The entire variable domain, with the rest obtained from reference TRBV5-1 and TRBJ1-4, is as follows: KAGVTQTPRYLIKTRGQQVTLSCSPISGHRSVSWYQQTPGQGLQFLFEYFSETQRNKGNFPGRFSGRQFSNSRSEMNVSTLELGDSALYLCASKSGPRNEKLFFGSGTQLSVL.

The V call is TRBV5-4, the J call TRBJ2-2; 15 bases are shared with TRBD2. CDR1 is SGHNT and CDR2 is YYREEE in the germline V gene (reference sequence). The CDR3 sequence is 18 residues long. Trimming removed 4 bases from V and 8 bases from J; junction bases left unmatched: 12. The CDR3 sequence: CASSPGLAGGPMAGELFF. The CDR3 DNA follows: TGTGCCAGCAGCCCTGGACTAGCGGGAGGGCCAATGGCTGGGGAGCTGTTTTTT.

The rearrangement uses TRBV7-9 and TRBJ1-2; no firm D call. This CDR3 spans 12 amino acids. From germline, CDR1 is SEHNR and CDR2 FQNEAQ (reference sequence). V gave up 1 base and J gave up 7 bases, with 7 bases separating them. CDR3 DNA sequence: TGTGCCAGCAGCTTAGATGGGGTTGGCTACACCTTC. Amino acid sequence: CASSLDGVGYTF.

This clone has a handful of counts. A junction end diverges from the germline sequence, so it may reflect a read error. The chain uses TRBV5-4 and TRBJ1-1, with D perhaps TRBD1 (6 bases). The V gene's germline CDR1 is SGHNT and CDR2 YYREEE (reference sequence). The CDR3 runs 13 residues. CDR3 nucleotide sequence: TGTGCCGGCAGCACAGGGATAAGGACTGAAGCTTTCTTT. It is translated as CAGSTGIRTEAFF. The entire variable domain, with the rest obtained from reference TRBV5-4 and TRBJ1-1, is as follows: ETGVTQSPTHLIKTRGQQVTLRCSSQSGHNTVSWYQQALGQGPQFIFQYYREEENGRGNFPPRFSGLQFPNYSSELNVNALELDDSALYLCAGSTGIRTEAFFGQGTRLTVV.

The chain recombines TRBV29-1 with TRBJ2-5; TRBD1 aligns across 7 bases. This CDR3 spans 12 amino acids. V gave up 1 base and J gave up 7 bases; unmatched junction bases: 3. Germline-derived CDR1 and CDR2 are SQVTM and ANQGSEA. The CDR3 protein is CSVEGQGVTQYF. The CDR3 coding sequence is TGCAGCGTTGAAGGGCAGGGGGTGACCCAGTACTTC.

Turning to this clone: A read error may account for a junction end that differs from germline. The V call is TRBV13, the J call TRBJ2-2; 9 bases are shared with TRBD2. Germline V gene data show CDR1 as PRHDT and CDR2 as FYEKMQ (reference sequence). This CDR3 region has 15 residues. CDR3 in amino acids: CASSLGGLAVGELFF. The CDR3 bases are TGTGCCAGCAGCCTAGGGGGACTAGCCGTCGGGGAGCTGTTTTTT.

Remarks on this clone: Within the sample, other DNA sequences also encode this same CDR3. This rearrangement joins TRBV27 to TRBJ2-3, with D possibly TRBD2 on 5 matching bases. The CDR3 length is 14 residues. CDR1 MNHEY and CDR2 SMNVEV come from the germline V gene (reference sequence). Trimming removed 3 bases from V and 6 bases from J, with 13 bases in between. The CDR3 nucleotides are TGTGCCAGCAGTTTCGGTGGGAGTACTGATACGCAGTATTTT. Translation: CASSFGGSTDTQYF.

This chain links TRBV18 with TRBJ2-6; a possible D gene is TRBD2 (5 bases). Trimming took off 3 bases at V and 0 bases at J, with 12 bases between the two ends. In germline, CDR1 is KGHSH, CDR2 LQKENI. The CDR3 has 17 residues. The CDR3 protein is CASSPVSGSSGANVLTF. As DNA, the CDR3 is TGTGCCAGCTCACCCGTCTCGGGGAGCTCTGGGGCCAACGTCCTGACTTTC. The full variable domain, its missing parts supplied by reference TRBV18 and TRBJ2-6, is NAGVMQNPRHLVRRRGQEARLRCSPMKGHSHVYWYRQLPEEGLKFMVYLQKENIIDESGMPKERFSAEFPKEGPSILRIQQVVRGDSAAYFCASSPVSGSSGANVLTFGAGSRLTVL.

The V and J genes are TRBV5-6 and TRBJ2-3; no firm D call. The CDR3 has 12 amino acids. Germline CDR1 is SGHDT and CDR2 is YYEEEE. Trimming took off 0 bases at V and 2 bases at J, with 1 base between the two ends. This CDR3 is CASSLVTDTQYF. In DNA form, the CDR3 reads TGTGCCAGCAGCTTGGTCACAGATACGCAGTATTTT.

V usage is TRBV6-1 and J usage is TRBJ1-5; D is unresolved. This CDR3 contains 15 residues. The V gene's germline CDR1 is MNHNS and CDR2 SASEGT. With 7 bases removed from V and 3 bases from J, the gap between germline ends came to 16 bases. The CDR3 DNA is TGTGCCAGCACCTTAGGCGCGGCTCTCAATCAGCCCCAGCATTTT. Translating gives CASTLGAALNQPQHF.

In DNA form, the CDR3 reads TGCGCCAGCAGCTTCCCAGGGGACTGGGAGCTGTTTTTT. Its translation is CASSFPGDWELFF. This chain connects TRBV5-1 to TRBJ2-2, with D perhaps given as TRBD1 or TRBD2 (6 bases each). Germline-derived CDR1 and CDR2 are SGHRS and YFSETQ. This CDR3 contains 13 residues. Trimming removed 2 bases at V and 9 bases at J, with 11 bases between.

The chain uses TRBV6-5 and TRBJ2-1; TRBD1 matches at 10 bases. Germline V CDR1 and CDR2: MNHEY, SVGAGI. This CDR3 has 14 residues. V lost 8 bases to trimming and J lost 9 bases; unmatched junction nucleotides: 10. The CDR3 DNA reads TGTGCCAGCGGCGCTAGGACAGGGGGTTTTGAGCAGTTCTTC. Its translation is CASGARTGGFEQFF.

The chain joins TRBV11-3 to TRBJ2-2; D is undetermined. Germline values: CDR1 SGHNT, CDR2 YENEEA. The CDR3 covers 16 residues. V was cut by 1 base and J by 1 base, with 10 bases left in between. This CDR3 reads CASSLGVDGNTGELFF. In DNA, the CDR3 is TGTGCCAGCAGCTTAGGGGTTGACGGGAACACCGGGGAGCTGTTTTTT.

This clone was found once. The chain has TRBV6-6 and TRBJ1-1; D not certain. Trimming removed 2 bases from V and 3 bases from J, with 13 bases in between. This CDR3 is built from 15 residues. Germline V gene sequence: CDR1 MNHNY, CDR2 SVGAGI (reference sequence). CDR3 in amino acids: CASSYGLLLDTEAFF. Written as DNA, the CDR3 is TGTGCCAGCAGTTACGGCCTGTTACTGGACACTGAAGCTTTCTTT.

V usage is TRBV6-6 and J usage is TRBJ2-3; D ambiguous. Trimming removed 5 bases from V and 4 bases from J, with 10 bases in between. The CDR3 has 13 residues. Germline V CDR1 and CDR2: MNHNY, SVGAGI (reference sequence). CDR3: CASSLSGADTQYF. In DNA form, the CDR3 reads TGTGCCAGCAGTCTCTCGGGCGCAGATACGCAGTATTTT.

In nucleotides, the CDR3 is TGCGCCAGCAGCCAAGATGGGGTGAACACAGATACGCAGTATTTT. Amino acid sequence: CASSQDGVNTDTQYF. The chain carries TRBV4-1 and TRBJ2-3; D call uncertain. The CDR3 loop spans 15 amino acids. Germline CDR1 and CDR2: MGHRA and YSYEKL. V was clipped by 0 bases and J by 2 bases, with 9 bases between them.

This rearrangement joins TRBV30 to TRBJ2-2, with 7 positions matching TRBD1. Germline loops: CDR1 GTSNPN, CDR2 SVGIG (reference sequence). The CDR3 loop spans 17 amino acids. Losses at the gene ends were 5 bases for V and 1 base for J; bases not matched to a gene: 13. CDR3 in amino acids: CAWGDPLRDRNTGELFF. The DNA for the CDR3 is TGTGCCTGGGGGGACCCACTCCGGGACAGGAACACCGGGGAGCTGTTTTTT. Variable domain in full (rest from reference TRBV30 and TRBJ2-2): SQTIHQWPATLVQPVGSPLSLECTVEGTSNPNLYWYRQAAGRGLQLLFYSVGIGQISSEVPQNLSASRPQDRQFILSSKKLLLSDSGFYLCAWGDPLRDRNTGELFFGEGSRLTVL.

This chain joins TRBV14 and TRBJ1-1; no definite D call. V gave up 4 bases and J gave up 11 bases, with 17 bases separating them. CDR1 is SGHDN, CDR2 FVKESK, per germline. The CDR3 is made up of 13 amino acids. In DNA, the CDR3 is TGTGCCAGCAGCCTTTCGAGTAACTTGCCCGCTTTCTTT. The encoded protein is CASSLSSNLPAFF.

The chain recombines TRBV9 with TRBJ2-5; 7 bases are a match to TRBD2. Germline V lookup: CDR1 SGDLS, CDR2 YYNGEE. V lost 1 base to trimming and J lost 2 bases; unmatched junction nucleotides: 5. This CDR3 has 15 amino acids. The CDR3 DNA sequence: TGTGCCAGCAGCGTAAACCCACTAGCGCAAGAGACCCAGTACTTC. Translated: CASSVNPLAQETQYF.

The CDR3 coding sequence is TGTGCCAGCAGTACGACTAAGGGACAGGGGGCGTACTTC. Translating gives CASSTTKGQGAYF. V usage is TRBV27 and J usage is TRBJ2-5; TRBD1 aligns across 12 bases. In germline, CDR1 is MNHEY, CDR2 SMNVEV (reference sequence). The CDR3 covers 13 residues. J was trimmed by 13 bases and V by 5 bases; bases with no gene match: 8.

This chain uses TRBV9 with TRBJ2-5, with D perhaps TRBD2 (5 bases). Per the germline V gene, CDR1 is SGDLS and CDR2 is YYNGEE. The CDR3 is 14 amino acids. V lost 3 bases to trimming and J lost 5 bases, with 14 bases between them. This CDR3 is CASSDVRGLETQYF. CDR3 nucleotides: TGTGCCAGCAGCGACGTACGGGGTTTGGAGACCCAGTACTTC.

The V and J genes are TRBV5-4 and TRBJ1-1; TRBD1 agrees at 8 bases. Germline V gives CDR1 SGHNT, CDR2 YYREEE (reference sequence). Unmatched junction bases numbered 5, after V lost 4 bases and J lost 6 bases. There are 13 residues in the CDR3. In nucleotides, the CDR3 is TGTGCCAGCAGCCCCAGGGGGCTTGCTGAAGCTTTCTTT. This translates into CASSPRGLAEAFF.